The clone carrying this T cell receptor (beta chain) was observed a handful of times. Its specificity is unknown. Primers for the PCR totalled 60 Vbeta and 13 Jbeta. Profiling relied on immunoSEQ multiplex PCR, and the TCRdb table lists in-frame clones only, not all of them. The table lists some 94,000 clones, approximately 71% of them singletons. The sample belongs to a study of cytomegalovirus exposure and HLA in healthy donors. V gave up 2 bases and J gave up 0 bases, with 11 bases separating them. This CDR3 spans 17 amino acids. From germline, CDR1 is MGHRA and CDR2 YSYEKL. Overall study findings and caveats: In a later analysis, compared with equally common non-associated chains, HLA-associated beta chains were more expanded.

The chain is built from TRBV4-1 and TRBJ2-6, with D uncertain. The sample was PBMCs. The clonotype was recovered from a man in his fifties or sixties in good health and CMV-seronegative. This CDR3 is CASSQPPLVSGANVLTF. DNA of the CDR3: TGCGCCAGCAGCCAACCCCCTCTCGTCTCTGGGGCCAACGTCCTGACTTTC.